This TCR beta chain was captured in a study of blood T cell repertoires in COVID-19. Overall study context: Spain, Italy and the United States supplied samples that represented acute and convalescent COVID-19. Nucleic acid was either cDNA or gDNA, and it came from T cells, B-cell-depleted T cells, or PBMCs.

Germline loops: CDR1 SGHKS, CDR2 YYEKEE (reference sequence). Trimming removed 5 bases from V and 0 bases from J, with 9 bases in between. This CDR3 region has 15 residues. In the original workflow: Reference gene primer amplification yielded estimated nucleated cell counts. The method was immunoSEQ multiplex PCR; TCRdb's version includes in-frame clones alone and lacks a portion of them. Clone size and the V and J calls come from that table; the DNA yielded D and trimming. Of 100,000 to 150,000 clones listed, about two thirds were seen once; the top ten hold around 0.9%. Source material: peripheral blood. V usage is TRBV5-5 and J usage is TRBJ2-6, with D maybe TRBD2 (6 bases). The source is a human donor with acute or convalescent COVID-19. The donor label of this sample is uncertain. The CDR3 coding sequence is TGTGCCAGCAGACCGGGGGTCTCTGGGGCCAACGTCCTGACTTTC. Its translation is CASRPGVSGANVLTF.